This T cell receptor (beta chain) was retrieved from a study of shared clonotypes between healthy human individuals. A word on this clone: Its antigen remains unidentified.

Study-wide results and caveats: Several donors had roughly 5.2% of their naive CD4 clonotypes in common.

The V end was cut by 3 bases, the J end by 0 bases, with 9 bases between. From germline, CDR1 is MDHEN and CDR2 SYDVKM. The CDR3 covers 16 residues. Generated by immunoSEQ multiplex PCR, the TCRdb table keeps only in-frame clones and is missing some. The sample contains some 1.1 million clones, roughly 80% of which appear only once. The sequence derives from a man between 18 and 35 years old in good health. Some clones in this sample may be carry-over from other donors' samples. J is TRBJ2-6 and V is TRBV28, with D tentatively TRBD1 or TRBD2 (5 bases each). Input material: memory CD4+ T cells from PBMCs. Subset meaning: CD45RA-negative fraction. The CDR3 coding sequence is TGTGCCAGCAGTTTTGGGGGTAACTCTGGGGCCAACGTCCTGACTTTC. This gives the protein CASSFGGNSGANVLTF.